These 21 T cell receptor beta chains were all obtained from the same sample, sequenced in a study of cytomegalovirus exposure and HLA in healthy donors. PCR was performed using 60 Vbeta and 13 Jbeta primers. The data were produced by immunoSEQ multiplex PCR, yet TCRdb's version contains in-frame clones alone and is incomplete. Its table lists some 72,000 clones. What was sequenced was PBMCs. These receptors originate from a boy younger than 18 in good health and CMV-seronegative.

V is TRBV4-1 and J is TRBJ2-5; TRBD2 might be the D (5 bases). Germline V lookup: CDR1 MGHRA, CDR2 YSYEKL. The CDR3 runs to 15 residues. With 4 bases removed from V and 5 bases from J, the gap between germline ends came to 17 bases. The DNA for the CDR3 is TGCGCCAGCAGCCTCGCCGTCCCCCCGGGGGAGACCCAGTACTTC. It codes for CASSLAVPPGETQYF.

This CDR3 is CASSPTNTEAFF. The CDR3 DNA reads TGTGCCAGCTCACCCACAAACACTGAAGCTTTCTTT. The chain combines TRBV18 with TRBJ1-1; no clear D. Germline assignment: CDR1 KGHSH and CDR2 LQKENI. The CDR3 is made up of 12 amino acids. V lost 3 bases to trimming and J lost 2 bases, with 4 bases between them. Full variable domain (missing parts from reference TRBV18 and TRBJ1-1): NAGVMQNPRHLVRRRGQEARLRCSPMKGHSHVYWYRQLPEEGLKFMVYLQKENIIDESGMPKERFSAEFPKEGPSILRIQQVVRGDSAAYFCASSPTNTEAFFGQGTRLTVV.

This chain connects TRBV19 to TRBJ2-5; TRBD2 aligns across 7 bases. V was clipped by 6 bases and J by 5 bases; unmatched bases: 18. Germline-derived CDR1 and CDR2 are LNHDA and SQIVND (reference sequence). The CDR3 is 17 amino acids. CDR3 in DNA: TGTGCCAGTAGCATGGGGGGGAGGGCCGGCTTCGACGAGACCCAGTACTTC. This codes for CASSMGGRAGFDETQYF.

This rearrangement joins TRBV9 to TRBJ1-2, with D perhaps TRBD1 (5 bases). V shed 2 bases and J shed 2 bases, with 10 bases lying between them. The CDR3 covers 14 residues. Germline lookup yields CDR1 SGDLS and CDR2 YYNGEE. DNA for the CDR3: TGTGCCAGCAGCGTGAACGGGGGGAACTATGGCTACACCTTC. Translation: CASSVNGGNYGYTF. Full variable domain (missing parts from reference TRBV9 and TRBJ1-2): DSGVTQTPKHLITATGQRVTLRCSPRSGDLSVYWYQQSLDQGLQFLIQYYNGEERAKGNILERFSAQQFPDLHSELNLSSLELGDSALYFCASSVNGGNYGYTFGSGTRLTVV.

The chain employs TRBV29-1 and TRBJ2-1, with 11 bases fitting TRBD2. Germline V gene sequence: CDR1 SQVTM, CDR2 ANQGSEA. The CDR3 contains 13 residues. V trimming: 6 bases; J trimming: 6 bases; junction bases outside the gene matches: 4. For the CDR3, the DNA is TGCAGCGTATTAGCGGGGGGGAGCAATGAGCAGTTCTTC. Translation gives CSVLAGGSNEQFF.

The DNA for the CDR3 is TGCGCCAGCAGCCAACTTTGGGGTCGGGGGGGCCCCGGGGAGCTGTTTTTT. As protein: CASSQLWGRGGPGELFF. The J gene is TRBJ2-2, the V gene TRBV4-1; the match to TRBD2 covers 8 bases. The CDR3 spans 17 residues. V lost 2 bases to trimming and J lost 6 bases; unmatched junction nucleotides: 11. Germline V gene sequence: CDR1 MGHRA, CDR2 YSYEKL.

The chain employs TRBV5-1 and TRBJ1-5; D might be TRBD1 (5 bases). V was cut by 0 bases and J by 7 bases, with 8 bases left in between. The CDR3 runs to 13 residues. Germline-derived CDR1 and CDR2 are SGHRS and YFSETQ. The CDR3: CASSLAGNQPQHF. In DNA form, the CDR3 reads TGCGCCAGCAGCTTGGCAGGGAACCAGCCCCAGCATTTT.

V usage is TRBV29-1 and J usage is TRBJ2-3; 8 nucleotides match TRBD2. The V gene end was trimmed by 4 bases and the J gene end by 2 bases; junction bases not matched to a gene: 8. This CDR3 is built from 15 residues. CDR1 is SQVTM, CDR2 ANQGSEA, per germline. The CDR3 loop reads CSVAGLEKDTDTQYF. CDR3 bases: TGCAGCGTTGCGGGACTAGAAAAGGACACAGATACGCAGTATTTT.

This chain uses TRBV9 with TRBJ2-7; D unresolved. Germline V gives CDR1 SGDLS, CDR2 YYNGEE. CDR3 length equals 14 residues. V was clipped by 7 bases and J by 2 bases, with 16 bases between them. CDR3 region: CASGPRSGAYEQYF. The DNA for the CDR3 is TGTGCCAGCGGCCCAAGGTCGGGTGCCTACGAGCAGTACTTC.

V gene TRBV4-2 combines with J gene TRBJ1-4; the D gene is possibly TRBD1 (6 bases). With 4 bases removed from V and 6 bases from J, the gap between germline ends came to 21 bases. CDR1 is LGHNA and CDR2 is YNFKEQ in the germline V gene. This CDR3 comprises 17 residues. CDR3 amino acids: CASSPIGGGGNDEKLFF. CDR3 nucleotide sequence: TGTGCCAGCAGCCCGATCGGTGGCGGGGGCAACGATGAAAAACTGTTTTTT.

The chain couples TRBV2 to TRBJ2-1, with 11 bases fitting TRBD2. Germline V gene lookup returns CDR1 SNHLY and CDR2 FYNNEI. The CDR3 runs to 15 residues. Unmatched junction bases numbered 2, after V lost 1 base and J lost 6 bases. In DNA form, the CDR3 reads TGTGCCAGCAGTGAAGAACTAGCGGGGGTCAATGAGCAGTTCTTC. Protein: CASSEELAGVNEQFF.

The chain uses TRBV10-3 and TRBJ1-5; D not certain. Trimming pared 1 base from V and 4 bases from J, leaving 11 bases between. CDR1 is ENHRY, CDR2 SYGVKD, per germline. The CDR3 consists of 15 residues. This CDR3 is CAISELGEGNQPQHF. CDR3 DNA: TGTGCCATCAGTGAGTTGGGAGAGGGAAATCAGCCCCAGCATTTT.

This chain connects TRBV6-1 to TRBJ2-7; TRBD1 aligns across 7 bases. Trimming took 2 bases from V and 0 from J; bases not matched to a gene: 4. CDR3 length: 15 amino acids. Germline V gene sequence: CDR1 MNHNS, CDR2 SASEGT. CDR3 in amino acids: CASSEIRDSSYEQYF. The CDR3 bases are TGTGCCAGCAGTGAAATTCGGGACAGCTCCTACGAGCAGTACTTC.

The rearrangement links TRBV2 to TRBJ1-2, with TRBD1 as a possible D gene (5 bases). CDR3 length equals 13 residues. Germline V lookup: CDR1 SNHLY, CDR2 FYNNEI. Trimming cost V 3 bases and J 3 bases, with 8 bases left between them. The CDR3: CASSDGADYGYTF. The CDR3 DNA sequence: TGTGCCAGCAGTGATGGGGCAGACTATGGCTACACCTTC. Using reference TRBV2 and TRBJ1-2 for the parts outside the CDR3, the full variable domain is EPEVTQTPSHQVTQMGQEVILRCVPISNHLYFYWYRQILGQKVEFLVSFYNNEISEKSEIFDDQFSVERPDGSNFTLKIRSTKLEDSAMYFCASSDGADYGYTFGSGTRLTVV.

The chain has TRBV15 and TRBJ2-3, with 9 bases aligning to TRBD1. The CDR3 length is 13 residues. J gave up 1 base and V 8 bases, and 1 base lay outside the gene matches. Germline CDR1 reads LNHNV; CDR2 reads YYDKDF (reference sequence). Written as DNA, the CDR3 is TGTGCCACCGGGACAGGGCGCACAGATACGCAGTATTTT. As protein: CATGTGRTDTQYF.

This rearrangement joins TRBV4-2 to TRBJ1-1; D gene uncertain. This CDR3 spans 15 amino acids. Germline V gives CDR1 LGHNA, CDR2 YNFKEQ. V was pared by 0 bases and J by 4 bases, with 12 bases between. CDR3 protein: CASSQDRSGATEAFF. Written as DNA, the CDR3 is TGTGCCAGCAGCCAAGATCGTTCGGGTGCCACTGAAGCTTTCTTT.

The chain links TRBV7-3 to TRBJ1-1; unclear D gene. CDR3 size: 14 residues. Germline-derived CDR1 and CDR2 are SGHTA and FQGTGA. V shed 1 base and J shed 6 bases, with 12 bases lying between them. The DNA of the CDR3 is TGTGCCAGCAGCTTAAGAGGGTTCGGGGCTGAAGCTTTCTTT. As protein: CASSLRGFGAEAFF.

The rearrangement joins TRBV5-1 to TRBJ1-1, with D possibly TRBD1 on 5 matching bases. The germline CDR1 and CDR2 sequences are SGHRS and YFSETQ. Between the trimmed V and J ends, which lost 4 bases and 11 bases, there was a span of 15 bases. CDR3 length: 12 amino acids. Here the CDR3 DNA reads TGCGCCAGCAGCCATGGCAGGGATAATGCTTTCTTT. Encoded protein: CASSHGRDNAFF.

The chain carries TRBV5-6 and TRBJ1-2; D uncertain. Germline-derived CDR1 and CDR2 are SGHDT and YYEEEE. CDR3 length: 12 residues. Trimming took off 4 bases at V and 12 bases at J, with 16 bases between the two ends. The CDR3 sequence is CASSGPGDKDTF. The CDR3 nucleotides read TGTGCCAGCAGCGGTCCGGGAGACAAAGACACCTTC.

The chain combines TRBV4-2 with TRBJ1-1; 8 nucleotides match TRBD1. CDR3 length: 15 residues. The V segment lost 3 bases and the J segment 5 bases; nucleotides outside the gene matches: 8. Germline CDR1 LGHNA, CDR2 YNFKEQ. Here the CDR3 reads CASSQIGQGRTEAFF. The CDR3 bases are TGTGCCAGCAGCCAGATAGGACAGGGCCGGACTGAAGCTTTCTTT.

The V gene is TRBV27, the J gene TRBJ1-2; 9 bases are shared with TRBD1. V lost 6 bases to trimming and J lost 7 bases; unmatched junction nucleotides: 6. From germline, CDR1 is MNHEY and CDR2 SMNVEV (reference sequence). The CDR3 runs to 13 residues. The CDR3 here is CASRSTGGPGYTF. The CDR3 nucleotides read TGTGCCAGCAGGTCTACAGGGGGCCCTGGCTACACCTTC.